Below, one TCR beta chain is given with its context. The record originates from a study of long-term antiretroviral therapy in people with HIV. Sequencing used immunoSEQ v3.0 at survey level. Libraries were prepared by immunoSEQ multiplex PCR; TCRdb keeps only in-frame clonotypes and omits some of them. This sample has about 9,000 clones, with roughly 84% found just once. The ends were cut back, 3 bases at V and 2 bases at J, with 16 bases in the middle. The V gene's germline CDR1 is SGHDT and CDR2 YYEEEE. This CDR3 has 16 amino acids. The sequence derives from a man aged 25 to 45 with HIV. The chain employs TRBV5-6 and TRBJ2-3; D gene unclear. Material: unsorted PBMCs, obtained 0.3 years before starting antiretroviral therapy. The CDR3 sequence: CASSSLGHFPTDTQYF. CDR3 nucleotide sequence: TGTGCCAGCAGCTCACTTGGCCACTTCCCCACAGATACGCAGTATTTT. Variable domain in full (rest from reference TRBV5-6 and TRBJ2-3): DAGVTQSPTHLIKTRGQQVTLRCSPKSGHDTVSWYQQALGQGPQFIFQYYEEEERQRGNFPDRFSGHQFPNYSSELNVNALLLGDSALYLCASSSLGHFPTDTQYFGPGTRLTVL.